The 2 T cell receptor beta chains presented below share a single source sample, sequenced in a study of pediatric ulcerative colitis. During colonoscopy, one to two rectal pinch biopsies were collected. Using immunoSEQ multiplex PCR, the repertoire was profiled, and TCRdb retains in-frame clones only, with some absent. There are 10,000 to 13,000 clones in the sample; 82% occur only once, and about 3.7% lies in the top ten. Sequenced sample: gut tissue. These receptors all stem from a girl aged 5 to 17 who was a control in a study of pediatric ulcerative colitis.

The rearrangement uses TRBV2 and TRBJ1-1; the D is unclear. The germline gives CDR1 SNHLY, CDR2 FYNNEI. The CDR3 contains 17 residues. V dropped 2 bases and J dropped 3 bases, with 19 bases sitting between them. The CDR3 protein is CASSESLRMKGDTEAFF. CDR3 nucleotide sequence: TGTGCCAGCAGTGAAAGTCTCAGGATGAAAGGCGACACTGAAGCTTTCTTT.

The chain employs TRBV7-2 and TRBJ1-1, with D possibly being TRBD1 (5 bases). The CDR3 totals 18 residues. Germline CDR1 reads SGHTA; CDR2 reads FQGNSA. Trimming cost V 2 bases and J 0 bases, with 19 bases left between them. Here the CDR3 reads CASSLNYGGILMNTEAFF. DNA of the CDR3: TGTGCCAGCAGCTTAAACTATGGGGGGATTCTCATGAACACTGAAGCTTTCTTT.